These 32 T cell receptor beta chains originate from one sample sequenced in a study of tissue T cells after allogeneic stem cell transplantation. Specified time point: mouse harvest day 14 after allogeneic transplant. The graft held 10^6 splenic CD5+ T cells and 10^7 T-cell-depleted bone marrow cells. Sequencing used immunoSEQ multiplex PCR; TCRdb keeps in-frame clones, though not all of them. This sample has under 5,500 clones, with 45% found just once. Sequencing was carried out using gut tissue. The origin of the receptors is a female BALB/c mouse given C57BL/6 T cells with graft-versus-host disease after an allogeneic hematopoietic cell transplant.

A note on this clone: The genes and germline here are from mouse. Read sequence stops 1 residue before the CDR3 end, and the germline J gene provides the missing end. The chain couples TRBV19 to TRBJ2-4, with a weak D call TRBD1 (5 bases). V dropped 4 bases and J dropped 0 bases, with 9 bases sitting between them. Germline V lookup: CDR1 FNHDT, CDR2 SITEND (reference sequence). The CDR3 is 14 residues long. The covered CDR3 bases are TGTGCCAGCAGTCCGGACATCAGTCAAAACACCTTGTAC. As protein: CASSPDISQNTLY. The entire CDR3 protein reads CASSPDISQNTLYF. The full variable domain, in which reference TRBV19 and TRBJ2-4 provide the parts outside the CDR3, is GGIITQTPKFLIGQEGQKLTLKCQQNFNHDTMYWYRQDSGKGLRLIYYSITENDLQKGDLSEGYDASREKKSSFSLTVTSAQKNEMAVFLCASSPDISQNTLYFGAGTRLSVL.

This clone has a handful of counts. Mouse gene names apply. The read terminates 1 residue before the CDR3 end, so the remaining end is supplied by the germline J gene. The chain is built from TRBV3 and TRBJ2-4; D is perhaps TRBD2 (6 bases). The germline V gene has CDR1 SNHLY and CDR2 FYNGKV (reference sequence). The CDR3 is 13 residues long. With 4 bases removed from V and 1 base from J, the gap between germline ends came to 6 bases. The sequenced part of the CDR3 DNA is TGTGCCAGCAGCTCTGGGGGTCAAAACACCTTGTAC. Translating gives CASSSGGQNTLY. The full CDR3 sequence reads CASSSGGQNTLYF.

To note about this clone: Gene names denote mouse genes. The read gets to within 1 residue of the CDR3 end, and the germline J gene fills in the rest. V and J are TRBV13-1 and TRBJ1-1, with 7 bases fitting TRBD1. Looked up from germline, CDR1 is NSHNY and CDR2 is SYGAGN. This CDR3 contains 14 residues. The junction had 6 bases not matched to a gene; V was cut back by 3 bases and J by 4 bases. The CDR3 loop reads CASSVTGVGTEVFF. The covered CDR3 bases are TGTGCCAGCAGTGTCACAGGGGTGGGCACAGAAGTCTTC.

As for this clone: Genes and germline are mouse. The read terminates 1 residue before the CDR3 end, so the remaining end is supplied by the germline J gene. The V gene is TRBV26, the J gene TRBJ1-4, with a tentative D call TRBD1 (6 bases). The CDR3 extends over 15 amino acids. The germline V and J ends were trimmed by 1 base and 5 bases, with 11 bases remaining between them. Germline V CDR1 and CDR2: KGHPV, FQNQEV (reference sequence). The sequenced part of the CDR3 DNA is TGTGCCAGCAGTCTGTGGCCAGGGGAAAACGAAAGATTATTT. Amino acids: CASSLWPGENERLF. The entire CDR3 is CASSLWPGENERLFF.

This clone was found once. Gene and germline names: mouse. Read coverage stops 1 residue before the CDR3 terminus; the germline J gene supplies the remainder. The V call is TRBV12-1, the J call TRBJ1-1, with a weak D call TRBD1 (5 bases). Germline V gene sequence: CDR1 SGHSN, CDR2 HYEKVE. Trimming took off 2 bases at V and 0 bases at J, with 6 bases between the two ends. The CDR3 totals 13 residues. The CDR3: CASSRTPNTEVFF. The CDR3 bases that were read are TGTGCCAGCTCTCGGACACCAAACACAGAAGTCTTC. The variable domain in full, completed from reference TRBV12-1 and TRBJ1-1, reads DSGVVQSPRHIIKEKGGRSVLTCIPISGHSNVVWYQQTLGKELKFLIQHYEKVERDKGFLPSRFSVQQFDDYHSEMNMSALELEDSAMYFCASSRTPNTEVFFGKGTRLTVV.

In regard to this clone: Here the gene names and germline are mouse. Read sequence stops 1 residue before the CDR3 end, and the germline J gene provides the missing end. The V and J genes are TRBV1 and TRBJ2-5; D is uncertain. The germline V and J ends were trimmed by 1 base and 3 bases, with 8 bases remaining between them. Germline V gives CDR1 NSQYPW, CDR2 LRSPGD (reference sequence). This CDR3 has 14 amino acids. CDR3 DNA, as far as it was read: TGCACCTGCAGTGCAGTAGGCAGACAAGACACCCAGTAC. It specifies CTCSAVGRQDTQY. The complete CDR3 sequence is CTCSAVGRQDTQYF.

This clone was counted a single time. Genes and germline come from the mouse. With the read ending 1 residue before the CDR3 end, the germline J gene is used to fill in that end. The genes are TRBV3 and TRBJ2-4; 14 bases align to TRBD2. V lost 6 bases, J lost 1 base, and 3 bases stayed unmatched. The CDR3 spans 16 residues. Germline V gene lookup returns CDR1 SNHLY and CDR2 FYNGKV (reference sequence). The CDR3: CASRPGLGGRQNTLYF. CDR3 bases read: TGTGCCAGCAGACCGGGACTGGGGGGGCGTCAAAACACCTTGTAC.

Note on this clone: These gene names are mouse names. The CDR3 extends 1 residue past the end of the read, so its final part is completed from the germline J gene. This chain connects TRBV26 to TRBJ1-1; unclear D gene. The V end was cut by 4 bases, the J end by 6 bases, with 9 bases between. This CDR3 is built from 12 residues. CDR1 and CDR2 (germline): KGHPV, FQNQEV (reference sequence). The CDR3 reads CASSQWDSEVFF. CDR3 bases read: TGTGCCAGCAGTCAGTGGGATTCAGAAGTCTTC.

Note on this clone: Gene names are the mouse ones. The DNA read from the CDR3 is TGTGCCAGCTCTTTGCAGGGGACTAGTGCAGAAACGCTGTAT. Protein product: CASSLQGTSAETLY. The whole CDR3 sequence is CASSLQGTSAETLYF. J is TRBJ2-3 and V is TRBV12-2; D may correspond to TRBD1 or TRBD2 (6 bases each). Read coverage stops 1 residue before the CDR3 terminus; the germline J gene supplies the remainder. Trimming removed 3 bases from V and 0 bases from J, with 12 bases in between. This CDR3 is built from 15 residues. Germline values: CDR1 SGHLS, CDR2 HYDKME.

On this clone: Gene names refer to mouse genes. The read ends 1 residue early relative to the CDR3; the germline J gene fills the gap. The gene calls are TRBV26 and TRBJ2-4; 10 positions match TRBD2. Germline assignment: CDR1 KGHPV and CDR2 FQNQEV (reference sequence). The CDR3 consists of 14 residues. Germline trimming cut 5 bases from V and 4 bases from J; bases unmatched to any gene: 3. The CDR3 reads CASSFDWGENTLYF. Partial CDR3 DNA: TGTGCCAGCAGTTTTGACTGGGGGGAAAACACCTTGTAC. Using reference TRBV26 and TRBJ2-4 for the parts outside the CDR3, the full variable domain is NSKVIQTPRYLVKGQGQKAKMRCIPEKGHPVVFWYQQNKNNEFKFLINFQNQEVLQQIDMTEKRFSAECPSNSPCSLEIQSSEAGDSALYLCASSFDWGENTLYFGAGTRLSVL.

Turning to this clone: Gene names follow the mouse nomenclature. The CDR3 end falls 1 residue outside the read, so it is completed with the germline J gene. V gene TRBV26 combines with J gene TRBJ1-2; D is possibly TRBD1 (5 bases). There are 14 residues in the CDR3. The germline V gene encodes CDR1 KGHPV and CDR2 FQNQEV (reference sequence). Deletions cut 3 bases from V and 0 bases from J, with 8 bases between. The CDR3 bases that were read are TGTGCCAGCAGTCTCCAGGGAGCAAACTCCGACTACACC. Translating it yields CASSLQGANSDYT. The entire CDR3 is CASSLQGANSDYTF.

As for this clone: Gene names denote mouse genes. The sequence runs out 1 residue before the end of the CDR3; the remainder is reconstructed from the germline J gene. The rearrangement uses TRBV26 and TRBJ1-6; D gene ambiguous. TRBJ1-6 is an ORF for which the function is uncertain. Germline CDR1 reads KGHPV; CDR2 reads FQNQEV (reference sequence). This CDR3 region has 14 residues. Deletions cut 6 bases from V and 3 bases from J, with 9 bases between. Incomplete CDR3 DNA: TGTGCCAGCAGCCGAAACCTCTATAATTCGCCCCTCTAC. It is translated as CASSRNLYNSPLY. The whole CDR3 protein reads CASSRNLYNSPLYF.

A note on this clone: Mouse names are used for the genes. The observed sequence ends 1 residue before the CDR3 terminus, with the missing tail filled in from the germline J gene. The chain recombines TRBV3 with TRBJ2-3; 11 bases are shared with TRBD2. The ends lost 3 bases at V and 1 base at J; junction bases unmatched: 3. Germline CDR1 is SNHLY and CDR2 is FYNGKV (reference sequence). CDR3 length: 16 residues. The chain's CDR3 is CASSLRLGGGAETLYF. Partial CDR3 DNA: TGTGCCAGCAGCTTGAGACTGGGGGGGGGTGCAGAAACGCTGTAT.

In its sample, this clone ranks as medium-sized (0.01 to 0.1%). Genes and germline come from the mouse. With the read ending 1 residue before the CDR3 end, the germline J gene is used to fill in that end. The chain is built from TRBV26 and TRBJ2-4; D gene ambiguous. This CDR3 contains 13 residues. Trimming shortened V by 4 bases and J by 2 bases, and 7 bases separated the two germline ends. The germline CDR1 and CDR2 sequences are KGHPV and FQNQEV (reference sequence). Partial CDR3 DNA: TGTGCCAGCAGTCCCCTGTATCAAAACACCTTGTAC. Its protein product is CASSPLYQNTLY. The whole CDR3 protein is CASSPLYQNTLYF.

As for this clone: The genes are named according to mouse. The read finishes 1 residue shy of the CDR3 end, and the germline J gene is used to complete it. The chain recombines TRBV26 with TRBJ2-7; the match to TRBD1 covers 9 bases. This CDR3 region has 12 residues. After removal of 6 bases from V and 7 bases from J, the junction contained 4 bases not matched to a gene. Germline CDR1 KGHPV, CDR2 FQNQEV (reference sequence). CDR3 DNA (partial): TGTGCCAGCAGCCACAGGGGGCTGGAACAGTAC. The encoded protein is CASSHRGLEQY. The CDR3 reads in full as CASSHRGLEQYF. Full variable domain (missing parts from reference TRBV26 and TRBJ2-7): NSKVIQTPRYLVKGQGQKAKMRCIPEKGHPVVFWYQQNKNNEFKFLINFQNQEVLQQIDMTEKRFSAECPSNSPCSLEIQSSEAGDSALYLCASSHRGLEQYFGPGTRLTVL.

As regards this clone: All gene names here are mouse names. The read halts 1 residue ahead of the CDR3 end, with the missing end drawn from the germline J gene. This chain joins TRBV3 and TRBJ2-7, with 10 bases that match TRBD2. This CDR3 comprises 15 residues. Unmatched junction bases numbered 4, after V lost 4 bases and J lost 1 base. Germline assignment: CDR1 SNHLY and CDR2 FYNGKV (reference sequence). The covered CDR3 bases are TGTGCCAGCAGCTCTCGACTGGGGGGATCCTATGAACAGTAC. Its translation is CASSSRLGGSYEQY. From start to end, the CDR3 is CASSSRLGGSYEQYF.

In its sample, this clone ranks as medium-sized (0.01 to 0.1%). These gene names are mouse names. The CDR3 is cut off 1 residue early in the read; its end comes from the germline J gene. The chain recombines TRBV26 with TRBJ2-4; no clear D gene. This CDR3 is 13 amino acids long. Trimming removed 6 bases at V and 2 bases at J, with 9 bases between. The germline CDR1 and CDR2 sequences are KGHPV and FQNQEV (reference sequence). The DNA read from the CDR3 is TGTGCCAGCAGCCCGGACGCTCAAAACACCTTGTAC. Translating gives CASSPDAQNTLY. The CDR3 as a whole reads CASSPDAQNTLYF.

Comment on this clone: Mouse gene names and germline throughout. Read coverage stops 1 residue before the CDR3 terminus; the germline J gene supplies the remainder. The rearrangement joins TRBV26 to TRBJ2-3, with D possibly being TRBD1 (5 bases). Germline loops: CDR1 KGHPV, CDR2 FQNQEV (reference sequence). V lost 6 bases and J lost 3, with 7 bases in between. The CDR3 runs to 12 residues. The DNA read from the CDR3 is TGTGCCAGCAGGGACACGGCAGAAACGCTGTAT. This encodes CASRDTAETLY. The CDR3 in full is CASRDTAETLYF. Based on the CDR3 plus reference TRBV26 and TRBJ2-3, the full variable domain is NSKVIQTPRYLVKGQGQKAKMRCIPEKGHPVVFWYQQNKNNEFKFLINFQNQEVLQQIDMTEKRFSAECPSNSPCSLEIQSSEAGDSALYLCASRDTAETLYFGSGTRLTVL.

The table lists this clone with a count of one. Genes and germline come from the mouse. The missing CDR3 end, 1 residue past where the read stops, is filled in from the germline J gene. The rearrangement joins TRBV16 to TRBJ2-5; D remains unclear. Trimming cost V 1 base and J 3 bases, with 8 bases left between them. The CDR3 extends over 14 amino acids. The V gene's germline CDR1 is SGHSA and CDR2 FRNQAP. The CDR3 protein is CASSLVGRQDTQYF. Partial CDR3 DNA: TGTGCAAGCAGCTTAGTAGGGAGGCAAGACACCCAGTAC.

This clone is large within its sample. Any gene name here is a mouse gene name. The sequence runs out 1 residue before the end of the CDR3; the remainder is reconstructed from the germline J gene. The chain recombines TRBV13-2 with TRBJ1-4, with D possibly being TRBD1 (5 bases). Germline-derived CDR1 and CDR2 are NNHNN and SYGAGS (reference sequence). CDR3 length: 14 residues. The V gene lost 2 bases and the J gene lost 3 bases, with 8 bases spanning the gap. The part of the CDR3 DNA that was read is TGTGCCAGCGGTGACAGGGAGGCCAACGAAAGATTATTT. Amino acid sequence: CASGDREANERLF. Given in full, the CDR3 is CASGDREANERLFF.

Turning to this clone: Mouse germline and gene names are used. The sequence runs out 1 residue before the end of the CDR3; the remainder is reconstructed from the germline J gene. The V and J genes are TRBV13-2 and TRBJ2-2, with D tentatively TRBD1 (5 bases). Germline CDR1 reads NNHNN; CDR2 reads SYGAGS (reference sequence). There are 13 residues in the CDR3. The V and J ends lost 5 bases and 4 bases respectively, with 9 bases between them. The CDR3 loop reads CASGGRATGQLYF. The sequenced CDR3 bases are TGTGCCAGCGGGGGCAGGGCCACCGGGCAGCTCTAC.

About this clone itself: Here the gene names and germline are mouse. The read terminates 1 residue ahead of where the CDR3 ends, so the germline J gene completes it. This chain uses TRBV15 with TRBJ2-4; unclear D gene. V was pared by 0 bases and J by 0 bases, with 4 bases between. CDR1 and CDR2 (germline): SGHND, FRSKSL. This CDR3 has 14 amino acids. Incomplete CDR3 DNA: TGTGCCAGCAGTTTAGCAGCTAGTCAAAACACCTTGTAC. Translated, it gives CASSLAASQNTLY. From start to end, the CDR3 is CASSLAASQNTLYF.

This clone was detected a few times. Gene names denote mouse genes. The CDR3 DNA, read in part, is TGTGCCAGCAGTTTTGGGGGAAATTCGCCCCTCTAC. It specifies CASSFGGNSPLY. The entire CDR3 protein is CASSFGGNSPLYF. The J gene is TRBJ1-6, the V gene TRBV14; possible D gene TRBD1, 5 bases. Coverage ceases 1 residue before the CDR3 finishes, and the germline J gene fills in the end. TRBJ1-6 is flagged as an ORF with uncertain function. V was shortened by 2 bases and J by 7 bases, with 7 bases between the two germline ends. The CDR3 length is 13 residues. Germline loops: CDR1 SGHDT, CDR2 FRDEAV.

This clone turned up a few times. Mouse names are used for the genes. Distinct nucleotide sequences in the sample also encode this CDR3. CDR3 bases read: TGTGCCAGCAGTCTCGGCAGAAACACAGAAGTCTTC. The encoded protein is CASSLGRNTEVF. The full-length CDR3 reads as CASSLGRNTEVFF. This chain links TRBV26 with TRBJ1-1, with D unclear. The missing CDR3 end, 1 residue past where the read stops, is filled in from the germline J gene. V lost 3 bases to trimming and J lost 1 base, with 6 bases between them. CDR1 and CDR2 from the germline V gene are KGHPV and FQNQEV (reference sequence). CDR3 size: 13 residues.

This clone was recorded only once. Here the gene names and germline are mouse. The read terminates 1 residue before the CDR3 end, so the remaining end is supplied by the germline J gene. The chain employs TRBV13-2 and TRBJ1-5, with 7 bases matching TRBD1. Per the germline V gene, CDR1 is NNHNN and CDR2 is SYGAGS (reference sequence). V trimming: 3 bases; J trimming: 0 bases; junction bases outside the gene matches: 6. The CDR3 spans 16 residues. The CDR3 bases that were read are TGTGCCAGCGGTGGCCCCGGGACAGATAACAACCAGGCTCCGCTT. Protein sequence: CASGGPGTDNNQAPL. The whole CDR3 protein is CASGGPGTDNNQAPLF.

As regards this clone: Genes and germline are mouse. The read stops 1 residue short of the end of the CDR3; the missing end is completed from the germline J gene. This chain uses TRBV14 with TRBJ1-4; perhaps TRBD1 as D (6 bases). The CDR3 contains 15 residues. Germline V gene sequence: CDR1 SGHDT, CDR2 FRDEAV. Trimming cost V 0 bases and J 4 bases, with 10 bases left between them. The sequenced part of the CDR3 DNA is TGTGCCAGCAGTTTCTATGGGGACAACAACGAAAGATTATTT. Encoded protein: CASSFYGDNNERLF. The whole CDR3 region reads CASSFYGDNNERLFF.

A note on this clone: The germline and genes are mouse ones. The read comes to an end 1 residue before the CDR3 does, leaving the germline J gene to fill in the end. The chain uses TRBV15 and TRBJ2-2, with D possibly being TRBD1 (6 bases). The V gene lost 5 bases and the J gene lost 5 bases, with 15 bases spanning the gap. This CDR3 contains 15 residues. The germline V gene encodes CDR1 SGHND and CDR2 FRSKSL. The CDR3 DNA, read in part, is TGTGCCAGCAGTCCCGAGGGGGTCCGGACCGGGCAGCTCTAC. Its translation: CASSPEGVRTGQLY. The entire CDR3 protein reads CASSPEGVRTGQLYF.

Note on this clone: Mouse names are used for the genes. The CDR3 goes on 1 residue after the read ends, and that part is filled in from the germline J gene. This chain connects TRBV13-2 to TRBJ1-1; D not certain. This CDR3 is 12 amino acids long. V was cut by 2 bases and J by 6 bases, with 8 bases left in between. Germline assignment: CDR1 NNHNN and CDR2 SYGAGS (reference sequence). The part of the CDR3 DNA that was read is TGTGCCAGCGGTGACGGGGTGGCAGAAGTCTTC. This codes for CASGDGVAEVF. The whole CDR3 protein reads CASGDGVAEVFF.

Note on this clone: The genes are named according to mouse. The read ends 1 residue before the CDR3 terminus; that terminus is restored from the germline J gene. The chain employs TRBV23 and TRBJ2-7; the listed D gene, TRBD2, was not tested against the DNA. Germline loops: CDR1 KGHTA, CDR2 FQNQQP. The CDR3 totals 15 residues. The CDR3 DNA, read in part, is TGCTCCAGCAGTCAAGGACTGGGGGGGCCTTATGAACAGTAC. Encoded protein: CSSSQGLGGPYEQY. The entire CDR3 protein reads CSSSQGLGGPYEQYF. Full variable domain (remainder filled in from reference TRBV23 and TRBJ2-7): DAAVTQKPRYLIKMKGQEAEMKCIPEKGHTAVFWYQQKQSKELKFLIYFQNQQPLDQIDMVKERFSAVCPSSSLCSLGIRTCEAEDSALYLCSSSQGLGGPYEQYFGPGTRLTVL.

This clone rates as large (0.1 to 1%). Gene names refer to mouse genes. The part of the CDR3 DNA that was read is TGTGCCAGCAGTTGTGGGGGGGCGGACACCGGGCAGCTCTAC. Its translation: CASSCGGADTGQLY. The full CDR3 reads CASSCGGADTGQLYF. The chain links TRBV22 to TRBJ2-2; the DNA was not compared with TRBD2, the D call given in the table. The read terminates 1 residue ahead of where the CDR3 ends, so the germline J gene completes it. TRBV22 is flagged as a pseudogene. The CDR3 contains 15 residues.

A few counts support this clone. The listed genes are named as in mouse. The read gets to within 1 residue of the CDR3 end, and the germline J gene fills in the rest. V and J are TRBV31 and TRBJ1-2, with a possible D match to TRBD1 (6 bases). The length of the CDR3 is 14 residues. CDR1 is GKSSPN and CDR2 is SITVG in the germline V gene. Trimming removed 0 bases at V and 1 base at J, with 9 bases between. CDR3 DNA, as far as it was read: TGTGCCTGGAGTCTCGGGACAATAAACTCCGACTACACC. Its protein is CAWSLGTINSDYT. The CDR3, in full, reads CAWSLGTINSDYTF.

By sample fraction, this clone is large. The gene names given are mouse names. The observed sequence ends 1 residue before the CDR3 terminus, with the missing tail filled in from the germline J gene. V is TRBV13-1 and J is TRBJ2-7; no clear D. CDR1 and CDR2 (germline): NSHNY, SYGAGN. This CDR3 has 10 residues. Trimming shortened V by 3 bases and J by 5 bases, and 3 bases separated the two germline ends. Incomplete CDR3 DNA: TGTGCCAGCAGTGGCAATGAACAGTAC. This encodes CASSGNEQY. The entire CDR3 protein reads CASSGNEQYF.